What follows is one T cell receptor (beta chain) and its context. The CDR3 is 13 residues long. With 4 bases removed from V and 7 bases from J, the gap between germline ends came to 11 bases. Per the germline V gene, CDR1 is MRHNA and CDR2 is SNTAGT. These data originate in a study of blood T cell repertoires in COVID-19. Study-level information: The samples span acute and convalescent COVID-19 from the United States, Italy and Spain. The cDNA or gDNA used as material had been derived from T cells, B-cell-depleted T cells, or PBMCs.

Only in-frame clones appear in the TCRdb table, and some are missing; sequencing was by immunoSEQ multiplex PCR. The sample consists of 100,000 to 150,000 clones, roughly 86% of them appearing once. This chain uses TRBV6-4 with TRBJ2-1, with D perhaps matching TRBD1 (6 bases). The specimen was peripheral blood. The sequence was collected from a human donor in a cohort sampled during active COVID-19. The CDR3 sequence: CASSGGRRNEQFF. CDR3 coding DNA: TGTGCCAGCAGTGGGGGGCGTAGGAATGAGCAGTTCTTC.